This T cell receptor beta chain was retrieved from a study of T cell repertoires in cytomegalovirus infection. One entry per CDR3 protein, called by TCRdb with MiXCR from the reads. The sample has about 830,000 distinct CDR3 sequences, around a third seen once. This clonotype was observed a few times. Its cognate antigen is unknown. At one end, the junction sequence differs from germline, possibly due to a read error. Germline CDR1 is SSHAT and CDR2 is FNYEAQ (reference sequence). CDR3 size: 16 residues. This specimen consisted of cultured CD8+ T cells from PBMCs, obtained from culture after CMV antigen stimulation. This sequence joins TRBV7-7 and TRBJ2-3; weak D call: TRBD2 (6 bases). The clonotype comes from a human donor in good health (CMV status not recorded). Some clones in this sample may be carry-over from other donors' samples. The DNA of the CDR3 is TGTGCTAGCAGCCCAGGGTGGGGGGATAGCACAGATACGCAGTATTTT. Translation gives CASSPGWGDSTDTQYF.